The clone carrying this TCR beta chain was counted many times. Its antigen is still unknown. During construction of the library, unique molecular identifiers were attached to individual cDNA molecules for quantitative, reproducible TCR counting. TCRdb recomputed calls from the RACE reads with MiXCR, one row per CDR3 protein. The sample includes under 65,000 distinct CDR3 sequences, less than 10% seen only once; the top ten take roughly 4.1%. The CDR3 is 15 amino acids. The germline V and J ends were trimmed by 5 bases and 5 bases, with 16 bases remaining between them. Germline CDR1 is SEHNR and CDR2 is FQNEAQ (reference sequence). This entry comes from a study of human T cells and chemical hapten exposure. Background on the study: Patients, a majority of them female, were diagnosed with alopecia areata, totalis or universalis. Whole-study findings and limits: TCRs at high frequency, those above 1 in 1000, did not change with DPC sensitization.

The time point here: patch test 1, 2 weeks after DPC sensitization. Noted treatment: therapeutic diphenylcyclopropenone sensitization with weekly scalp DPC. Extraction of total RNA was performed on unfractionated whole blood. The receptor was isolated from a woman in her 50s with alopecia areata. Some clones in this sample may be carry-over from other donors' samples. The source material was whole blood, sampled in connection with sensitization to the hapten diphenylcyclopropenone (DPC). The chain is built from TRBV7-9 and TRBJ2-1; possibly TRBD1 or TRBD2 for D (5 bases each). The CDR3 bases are TGTGCCAGCAGCCCGAGGGGCCTGGAGGACAATGAGCAGTTCTTC. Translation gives CASSPRGLEDNEQFF.